The 10 T cell receptor beta chains listed next were all sequenced from one sample in a study of T cell repertoires in cytomegalovirus infection. What these receptors recognize is not known. MiXCR, applied by TCRdb to the reads, yields one record per CDR3 protein. This repertoire shows hundreds of thousands of distinct CDR3 sequences, more than 30% found once; its top ten account for around a sixth. The sequencing used cultured PBMCs, collected from culture after CMV antigen stimulation. These receptors all stem from a human donor in good health (CMV status not recorded). Some clones in this sample may be carry-over from other donors' samples.

This clonotype occurred a few times. V and J are TRBV7-2 and TRBJ2-1; D could derive from TRBD1 or TRBD2 (6 bases each). CDR3 length: 16 residues. Germline V CDR1 and CDR2: SGHTA, FQGNSA. With 5 bases removed from V and 0 bases from J, the gap between germline ends came to 14 bases. CDR3 in amino acids: CASSPGAASSYNEQFF. DNA for the CDR3: TGTGCCAGCAGCCCGGGGGCGGCAAGCTCCTACAATGAGCAGTTCTTC.

The gene calls are TRBV19 and TRBJ2-6; 11 positions match TRBD2. The CDR3 totals 16 residues. V was clipped by 7 bases and J by 1 base; unmatched bases: 3. CDR1 is LNHDA and CDR2 is SQIVND in the germline V gene (reference sequence). CDR3 DNA: TGTGCCAGTACTGTAGCGGGAGGGTCTGGGGCCAACGTCCTGACTTTC. Its protein product is CASTVAGGSGANVLTF.

J is TRBJ2-1 and V is TRBV6-2 or TRBV6-3; 12 nucleotides agree with TRBD2. This CDR3 contains 14 residues. Germline V gene lookup returns CDR1 MNHEY and CDR2 SVGEGT. The V gene end was trimmed by 8 bases and the J gene end by 6 bases; junction bases not matched to a gene: 5. As DNA, the CDR3 is TGTGCCAGCTTACTAGCGGGAGGCACCAATGAGCAGTTCTTC. Translated: CASLLAGGTNEQFF.

The gene calls are TRBV7-9 and TRBJ1-5; no reliable D call. The CDR3 totals 14 residues. V was pared by 3 bases and J by 4 bases, with 10 bases between. From germline, CDR1 is SEHNR and CDR2 FQNEAQ (reference sequence). CDR3: CASSFDFENQPQHF. CDR3 nucleotide sequence: TGTGCCAGCAGCTTCGACTTCGAAAATCAGCCCCAGCATTTT. Complete variable domain (other parts from reference TRBV7-9 and TRBJ1-5): DTGVSQNPRHKITKRGQNVTFRCDPISEHNRLYWYRQTLGQGPEFLTYFQNEAQLEKSRLLSDRFSAERPKGSFSTLEIQRTEQGDSAMYLCASSFDFENQPQHFGDGTRLSIL.

This chain uses TRBV4-1 with TRBJ2-2; TRBD1 matches 9 bases. V lost 1 base to trimming and J lost 1 base; unmatched junction nucleotides: 4. From germline, CDR1 is MGHRA and CDR2 YSYEKL. This CDR3 is 17 amino acids long. DNA of the CDR3: TGCGCCAGCAGCCAAGTCCCGGGACAGGGGAACACCGGGGAGCTGTTTTTT. Residues: CASSQVPGQGNTGELFF.

This clonotype was counted many times. This chain links TRBV7-2 with TRBJ2-7; D is possibly TRBD1 or TRBD2 (5 bases each). Per germline, CDR1 SGHTA and CDR2 FQGNSA. Between the trimmed V and J ends, which lost 5 bases and 7 bases, there was a span of 21 bases. This CDR3 spans 15 amino acids. CDR3 residues: CASSPSGSSWGEQYV. CDR3 DNA sequence: TGTGCCAGCAGCCCCTCGGGCTCATCCTGGGGGGAGCAGTACGTC.

The rearrangement links TRBV10-3 to TRBJ1-5; D is undetermined. Germline V gene data show CDR1 as ENHRY and CDR2 as SYGVKD. V dropped 11 bases and J dropped 0 bases, with 11 bases sitting between them. The CDR3 is 13 residues long. DNA of the CDR3: TGTGCCGTCGGAACAGATAGCAATCAGCCCCAGCATTTT. Encoded protein: CAVGTDSNQPQHF.

The rearrangement joins TRBV6-1 to TRBJ2-2, with TRBD2 as a possible D gene (6 bases). V was shortened by 5 bases and J by 4 bases, with 14 bases between the two germline ends. Germline values: CDR1 MNHNS, CDR2 SASEGT. The length of the CDR3 is 15 residues. CDR3 residues: CASSSAGPPTGELFF. DNA of the CDR3: TGTGCCAGCAGTTCGGCGGGACCGCCCACCGGGGAGCTGTTTTTT.

The chain combines TRBV10-3 with TRBJ2-3, with D tentatively TRBD1 (5 bases). The CDR3 is 16 amino acids. Germline V gene sequence: CDR1 ENHRY, CDR2 SYGVKD. V was clipped by 3 bases and J by 1 base, with 14 bases between them. CDR3 in amino acids: CAISDTGPSGTDTQYF. For the CDR3, the DNA is TGTGCCATCAGTGATACAGGCCCCTCAGGCACAGATACGCAGTATTTT.

The chain has TRBV24-1 and TRBJ1-2; D is unclear. The ends were cut back, 4 bases at V and 4 bases at J, with 3 bases in the middle. Germline V gene data show CDR1 as KGHDR and CDR2 as SFDVKD. The CDR3 consists of 11 residues. The CDR3, as DNA: TGTGCCACCAGTGACATCTATGGCTACACCTTC. Protein sequence: CATSDIYGYTF.